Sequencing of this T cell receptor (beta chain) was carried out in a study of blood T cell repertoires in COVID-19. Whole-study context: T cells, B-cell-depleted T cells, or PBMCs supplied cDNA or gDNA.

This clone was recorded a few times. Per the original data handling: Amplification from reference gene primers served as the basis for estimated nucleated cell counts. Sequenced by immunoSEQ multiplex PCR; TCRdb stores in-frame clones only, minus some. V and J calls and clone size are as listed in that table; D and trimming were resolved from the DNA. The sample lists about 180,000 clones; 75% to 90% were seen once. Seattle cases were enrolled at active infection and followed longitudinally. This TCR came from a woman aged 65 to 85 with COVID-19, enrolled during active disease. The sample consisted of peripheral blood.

CDR3 in DNA: TGTGCCAGCAGCGTAGAGGAGGGTCCCTACAATGAGCAGTTCTTC. Translation gives CASSVEEGPYNEQFF. The chain combines TRBV9 with TRBJ2-1; tentative D call: TRBD2 (6 bases). This CDR3 comprises 15 residues. The V end was cut by 0 bases, the J end by 2 bases, with 9 bases between. Germline CDR1 is SGDLS and CDR2 is YYNGEE.